The 15 T cell receptor beta chains below were found in one sample sequenced in a study of beta chain features in type 1 diabetes. General study points: In every one of the four CD4+ subsets, TCRB CDR3s were moderately but significantly shorter in Type 1 diabetes patients.

Every isolated RNA sample was fully reverse transcribed, so sequencing captured expressed TCRB transcripts. Measured with immunoSEQ multiplex PCR; TCRdb has only the in-frame clones, and not every one. The data contain a few hundred thousand clones, 13% of them singletons. Their specific antigens are unknown. Source material: naive CD4+ T cells from blood. The receptors shown here come from a woman aged 18 to 35 with type 1 diabetes.

The chain joins TRBV9 to TRBJ2-2, with D hard to call. Between the trimmed V and J ends, which lost 4 bases and 3 bases, there was a span of 7 bases. CDR3 size: 13 residues. Germline V gives CDR1 SGDLS, CDR2 YYNGEE. In DNA, the CDR3 is TGTGCCAGCAGCCAGACTGACACCGGGGAGCTGTTTTTT. It codes for CASSQTDTGELFF. Complete variable domain (other parts from reference TRBV9 and TRBJ2-2): DSGVTQTPKHLITATGQRVTLRCSPRSGDLSVYWYQQSLDQGLQFLIQYYNGEERAKGNILERFSAQQFPDLHSELNLSSLELGDSALYFCASSQTDTGELFFGEGSRLTVL.

The sample holds a few counts of this clone. J is TRBJ2-1 and V is TRBV7-2; TRBD1 aligns across 9 bases. CDR3 length equals 14 residues. Germline V gives CDR1 SGHTA, CDR2 FQGNSA. V lost 3 bases, J lost 10 bases, and 7 bases stayed unmatched. The chain's CDR3 is CASSFRQGEGEQFF. The CDR3 nucleotides are TGTGCCAGCAGCTTCCGACAGGGGGAGGGCGAGCAGTTCTTC. The whole variable domain, filled in from reference TRBV7-2 and TRBJ2-1, reads GAGVSQSPSNKVTEKGKDVELRCDPISGHTALYWYRQSLGQGLEFLIYFQGNSAPDKSGLPSDRFSAERTGGSVSTLTIQRTQQEDSAVYLCASSFRQGEGEQFFGPGTRLTVL.

Only a few counts were recorded for this clone. This rearrangement joins TRBV11-2 to TRBJ2-1, with 10 positions matching TRBD2. The CDR3 is 15 residues long. Looked up from germline, CDR1 is SGHAT and CDR2 is FQNNGV. The ends lost 3 bases at V and 4 bases at J; junction bases unmatched: 3. For the CDR3, the DNA is TGTGCCAGCAGCTTCGGACTAGCGGAATACAATGAGCAGTTCTTC. Translated, it gives CASSFGLAEYNEQFF.

This clone turned up a few times. This rearrangement joins TRBV30 to TRBJ2-3; TRBD1 matches at 7 bases. Germline V lookup: CDR1 GTSNPN, CDR2 SVGIG (reference sequence). V lost 1 base and J lost 3; bases outside the gene matches: 4. This CDR3 comprises 14 residues. CDR3 sequence (DNA): TGTGCCTGGAGTGCCCGGGACAGTACAGATACGCAGTATTTT. Protein sequence: CAWSARDSTDTQYF.

This clone has only a few counts. This chain joins TRBV2 and TRBJ2-3, with D tentatively TRBD2 (6 bases). CDR3 length: 13 residues. Germline CDR1 is SNHLY and CDR2 is FYNNEI. The CDR3: CATRRDRTDTQYF. Written as DNA, the CDR3 is TGTGCGACACGGCGGGACCGCACAGATACGCAGTATTTT.

The chain joins TRBV30 to TRBJ2-1; 7 bases align to TRBD2. The germline V gene has CDR1 GTSNPN and CDR2 SVGIG (reference sequence). V dropped 5 bases and J dropped 3; count of bases not matched to a gene: 13. The CDR3 consists of 16 residues. CDR3 residues: CAWGYFSGTNYNEQFF. The CDR3 bases are TGTGCCTGGGGATACTTTTCCGGGACTAACTACAATGAGCAGTTCTTC.

The chain recombines TRBV5-4 with TRBJ1-2; 10 bases fit TRBD1. V was clipped by 6 bases and J by 0 bases; unmatched bases: 2. The length of the CDR3 is 14 residues. Per the germline V gene, CDR1 is SGHNT and CDR2 is YYREEE (reference sequence). The chain's CDR3 is CASTGQGANYGYTF. For the CDR3, the DNA is TGTGCCAGCACCGGACAGGGGGCTAACTATGGCTACACCTTC.

V is TRBV19 and J is TRBJ1-2; 7 bases align to TRBD1. The germline V gene encodes CDR1 LNHDA and CDR2 SQIVND (reference sequence). The V segment lost 1 base and the J segment 5 bases; nucleotides outside the gene matches: 7. The CDR3 is 15 residues long. The CDR3 sequence: CASSIGRTGEYGYTF. DNA of the CDR3: TGTGCCAGTAGTATAGGGCGGACAGGAGAATATGGCTACACCTTC.

On this clone itself: The sample carries other DNA sequences with the same CDR3. J is TRBJ2-2 and V is TRBV18; no clear D gene. Trimming cost V 3 bases and J 1 base, with 3 bases left between them. The CDR3 sequence is 13 residues long. Germline values: CDR1 KGHSH, CDR2 LQKENI. The CDR3 DNA follows: TGTGCCAGCTCACCCAGGAACACCGGGGAGCTGTTTTTT. Translating it yields CASSPRNTGELFF.

This clone was observed a few times. The chain carries TRBV5-6 and TRBJ2-1, with 9 bases lining up with TRBD2. V lost 0 bases and J lost 4; bases outside the gene matches: 5. CDR1 is SGHDT and CDR2 is YYEEEE in the germline V gene. The CDR3 covers 16 residues. CDR3 coding DNA: TGTGCCAGCAGCTTGGTGGTTCTAGCGGGGTACAATGAGCAGTTCTTC. This encodes CASSLVVLAGYNEQFF. The whole variable domain, filled in from reference TRBV5-6 and TRBJ2-1, reads DAGVTQSPTHLIKTRGQQVTLRCSPKSGHDTVSWYQQALGQGPQFIFQYYEEEERQRGNFPDRFSGHQFPNYSSELNVNALLLGDSALYLCASSLVVLAGYNEQFFGPGTRLTVL.

The rearrangement links TRBV15 to TRBJ1-1; D call uncertain. Looked up from germline, CDR1 is LNHNV and CDR2 is YYDKDF (reference sequence). CDR3 length: 14 residues. V was trimmed by 0 bases and J by 7 bases, leaving 12 bases between them. CDR3 loop: CATSRDRLTNEAFF. CDR3 DNA sequence: TGTGCCACCAGCAGAGATCGGTTGACTAATGAAGCTTTCTTT.

This clone was observed a handful of times. This chain connects TRBV7-9 to TRBJ1-2, with no clear D. V gave up 2 bases and J gave up 0 bases, with 7 bases separating them. Germline values: CDR1 SEHNR, CDR2 FQNEAQ (reference sequence). The CDR3 runs 14 residues. CDR3 in amino acids: CASSLRGANYGYTF. In DNA, the CDR3 is TGTGCCAGCAGCTTACGGGGAGCTAACTATGGCTACACCTTC.

CDR3 loop: CASTKNHADRSEAFF. CDR3 sequence (DNA): TGTGCCAGCACCAAAAACCACGCTGACAGGAGCGAAGCTTTCTTT. The J gene is TRBJ1-1, the V gene TRBV6-5; tentatively, D is TRBD1 (6 bases). V lost 7 bases and J lost 8, with 23 bases in between. This CDR3 has 15 residues. CDR1 is MNHEY and CDR2 is SVGAGI in the germline V gene.

The chain links TRBV5-4 to TRBJ1-1; D gene unclear. Trimming stripped 0 bases from V and 4 bases from J, with 7 bases between. The germline V gene has CDR1 SGHNT and CDR2 YYREEE (reference sequence). The length of the CDR3 is 13 residues. The CDR3 DNA reads TGTGCCAGCAGCTTGGATTTATTCACTGAAGCTTTCTTT. It encodes CASSLDLFTEAFF.

The rearrangement joins TRBV6-5 to TRBJ1-1; weak D call: TRBD1 (5 bases). The CDR3 is made up of 12 amino acids. Trimming removed 0 bases at V and 7 bases at J, with 6 bases between. Germline CDR1 reads MNHEY; CDR2 reads SVGAGI. CDR3 coding DNA: TGTGCCAGCAGTTACTCTCAGGGTGAAGCTTTCTTT. Translated, it gives CASSYSQGEAFF.